The entry that follows covers one T cell receptor (beta chain) sequence. This record comes from a study of control samples from healthy donors and cancer patients. V lost 8 bases, J lost 5 bases, and 9 bases stayed unmatched. CDR3 length equals 15 residues. CDR1 is SGHVS, CDR2 FNYEAQ, per germline. Repertoires were generated with immunoSEQ multiplex PCR, while TCRdb's copy carries only in-frame clones and drops some. The sample lists tens of thousands of clones, around nine tenths occurring once. The chain carries TRBV7-6 and TRBJ2-2, with 9 bases matching TRBD1. Input material: PBMCs. The receptor was isolated from a woman in her sixties or seventies with head and neck cancer. The CDR3 DNA follows: TGTGCCAGCCGCCTCGGACAGGGGAGGACCGGGGAGCTGTTTTTT. Translated, it gives CASRLGQGRTGELFF.